The 11 T cell receptor beta chains listed next were all sequenced from one sample in a study of blood T cell repertoires in COVID-19. Repertoires were generated with immunoSEQ multiplex PCR, while TCRdb's copy carries only in-frame clones and drops some. The sample yields around 250,000 clones, about 80% seen once. Input material: peripheral blood. These receptors were collected from a man aged 25-40 years who had recovered from COVID-19.

A single count supports this clone. The rearrangement links TRBV19 to TRBJ2-3; D is perhaps TRBD1 (5 bases). V was cut by 7 bases and J by 2 bases, with 13 bases left in between. The CDR3 runs to 14 residues. CDR1 is LNHDA and CDR2 is SQIVND in the germline V gene (reference sequence). CDR3 in DNA: TGTGCCAGTAAAGGGGAATACCACACAGATACGCAGTATTTT. Translation gives CASKGEYHTDTQYF.

This clone was counted between two and nine times. V gene TRBV7-8 combines with J gene TRBJ2-1; D is possibly TRBD1 (6 bases). Trimming cost V 2 bases and J 3 bases, with 14 bases left between them. The CDR3 has 16 amino acids. Germline loops: CDR1 SGHVS, CDR2 FQNEAQ. In DNA form, the CDR3 reads TGTGCCAGCAGCTTACCCGCAGGGGTGGGCTACAATGAGCAGTTCTTC. This gives the protein CASSLPAGVGYNEQFF. The variable domain in full, with the rest retrieved from reference TRBV7-8 and TRBJ2-1, is GAGVSQSPRYKVAKRGQDVALRCDPISGHVSLFWYQQALGQGPEFLTYFQNEAQLDKSGLPSDRFFAERPEGSVSTLKIQRTQQEDSAVYLCASSLPAGVGYNEQFFGPGTRLTVL.

This chain connects TRBV6-5 to TRBJ1-2; D is unresolved. Germline-derived CDR1 and CDR2 are MNHEY and SVGAGI. V shed 6 bases and J shed 0 bases, with 5 bases lying between them. This CDR3 spans 12 amino acids. The CDR3 sequence: CASRTTNYGYTF. In nucleotides, the CDR3 is TGTGCCAGCAGGACTACTAACTATGGCTACACCTTC.

The J gene is TRBJ1-6, the V gene TRBV2; TRBD1 agrees at 7 bases. The CDR3 runs 14 residues. Germline loops: CDR1 SNHLY, CDR2 FYNNEI. V gave up 5 bases and J gave up 7 bases; unmatched junction bases: 5. CDR3 bases: TGTGCCAGCAGTACCGGGACAGAGAATTCACCCCTCCACTTT. Translating gives CASSTGTENSPLHF.

The chain is built from TRBV5-1 and TRBJ1-4; possibly TRBD1 for D (5 bases). Germline assignment: CDR1 SGHRS and CDR2 YFSETQ. Trimming took off 4 bases at V and 7 bases at J, with 11 bases between the two ends. This CDR3 spans 13 amino acids. The CDR3 loop reads CASSGVQGEKLFF. DNA for the CDR3: TGCGCCAGCAGCGGGGTCCAGGGTGAAAAACTGTTTTTT.

J is TRBJ2-7 and V is TRBV11-2; D remains ambiguous. The CDR3 runs 14 residues. Germline loops: CDR1 SGHAT, CDR2 FQNNGV. Trimming left V 5 bases short and J 3 bases short, with 14 bases between. DNA of the CDR3: TGTGCCAGCAGCACCCGACAAGGCCTCTACGAGCAGTACTTC. Translated: CASSTRQGLYEQYF.

The chain combines TRBV4-1 with TRBJ2-7; 10 bases are shared with TRBD1. The V gene's germline CDR1 is MGHRA and CDR2 YSYEKL. This CDR3 spans 15 amino acids. V lost 2 bases and J lost 3; bases outside the gene matches: 4. CDR3 coding DNA: TGCGCCAGCAGCCAACGACAGGGGGCGAACTACGAGCAGTACTTC. The encoded protein is CASSQRQGANYEQYF.

This clone appeared a single time. This chain connects TRBV7-9 to TRBJ1-6, with D possibly TRBD1 on 5 matching bases. V lost 5 bases, J lost 7 bases, and 15 bases lay in between. Germline CDR1 and CDR2: SEHNR and FQNEAQ (reference sequence). The CDR3 has 15 residues. CDR3 sequence: CASSVPGYKNSPLHF. CDR3 nucleotide sequence: TGTGCCAGCAGCGTCCCAGGGTACAAAAATTCACCCCTCCACTTT.

The chain is built from TRBV4-1 and TRBJ1-5; D is unresolved. This CDR3 is 17 amino acids long. V was clipped by 3 bases and J by 4 bases, with 19 bases between them. Per the germline V gene, CDR1 is MGHRA and CDR2 is YSYEKL. Written as DNA, the CDR3 is TGCGCCAGCAGCCAGGGCCCCCGGGAGTTGGGAAATCAGCCCCAGCATTTT. It codes for CASSQGPRELGNQPQHF.

The V gene is TRBV2, the J gene TRBJ2-7, with 7 bases matching TRBD2. From germline, CDR1 is SNHLY and CDR2 FYNNEI. V dropped 5 bases and J dropped 2; count of bases not matched to a gene: 3. This CDR3 spans 13 amino acids. The CDR3 loop reads CASSWTRTYEQYF. The CDR3 DNA reads as TGTGCCAGCAGTTGGACTAGGACCTACGAGCAGTACTTC.

This rearrangement joins TRBV5-1 to TRBJ1-1, with a tentative D call TRBD1 (5 bases). With 3 bases removed from V and 5 bases from J, the gap between germline ends came to 14 bases. CDR1 is SGHRS and CDR2 is YFSETQ in the germline V gene. This CDR3 is built from 14 residues. CDR3 loop: CASSSQVGATEAFF. CDR3 DNA: TGCGCCAGCAGCTCCCAGGTAGGGGCTACTGAAGCTTTCTTT. The full variable domain, with the rest looked up from reference TRBV5-1 and TRBJ1-1, is KAGVTQTPRYLIKTRGQQVTLSCSPISGHRSVSWYQQTPGQGLQFLFEYFSETQRNKGNFPGRFSGRQFSNSRSEMNVSTLELGDSALYLCASSSQVGATEAFFGQGTRLTVV.